This TCR beta chain was documented in a study of blood T cell repertoires in COVID-19. Study as a whole: Samples taken during acute and convalescent COVID-19 were collected in the United States, Italy and Spain. PBMCs, B-cell-depleted T cells, or T cells provided the cDNA or gDNA that made up the material.

This clone came up a few times. The CDR3 has 15 residues. V lost 4 bases to trimming and J lost 1 base; unmatched junction nucleotides: 2. CDR1 and CDR2 from the germline V gene are SGDLS and YYNGEE. In the study's own analysis: Quantification of nucleated cells was approximated via reference gene primer amplification. The table came from immunoSEQ multiplex PCR; TCRdb's copy has only in-frame clones and leaves some out. V, J and clone size are taken as reported in that table, and D and trimming were inferred from the DNA itself. The sample has about 130,000 clones, over 60% seen once. Sequencing used peripheral blood. The TCR originated in a woman aged 70-85 years with acute or convalescent COVID-19. The genes are TRBV9 and TRBJ2-3, with 11 bases lining up with TRBD2. The CDR3 DNA follows: TGTGCCAGCAGCAAGACTAGCGGGGGCACAGATACGCAGTATTTT. It yields the protein CASSKTSGGTDTQYF.